The rows below give T cell receptor beta chains drawn from one sample of a study of control samples from healthy donors and cancer patients. The method was immunoSEQ multiplex PCR; TCRdb's version includes in-frame clones alone and lacks a portion of them. Altogether 70,000 or so clones are present, around four fifths being singletons, with the ten largest covering 2.9%. Sequenced sample: PBMCs. Receptors were obtained from a woman aged 50 to 60 with lung cancer. Each CDR3 is given with its conserved first and last residue. D genes are given only for firm matches. Clone size is not always given. Where it is, it says once, few, many or a class for expanded clones.

CDR3aa: CSVYARGTTEAFF
CDR3nt: TGCAGCGTTTACGCCAGGGGGACCACTGAAGCTTTCTTT
abundance: -
d_gene: TRBD1
v_gene: TRBV29-1
j_gene: TRBJ1-1

CDR3aa: CAWQDRRLNTEAFF
CDR3nt: TGTGCCTGGCAGGACAGGAGGTTGAACACTGAAGCTTTCTTT
abundance: -
d_gene: TRBD1
v_gene: TRBV30
j_gene: TRBJ1-1

CDR3aa: CASSLDGLYEQYF
CDR3nt: TGCGCCAGCAGCTTGGATGGACTCTACGAGCAGTACTTC
abundance: -
d_gene: -
v_gene: TRBV5-1
j_gene: TRBJ2-7

CDR3aa: CASSLMASTDTQYF
CDR3nt: TGTGCCAGCAGCTTAATGGCAAGCACAGATACGCAGTATTTT
abundance: -
d_gene: -
v_gene: TRBV7-3
j_gene: TRBJ2-3

CDR3aa: CASSSHRGWGTGELFF
CDR3nt: TGTGCCAGCAGCTCTCACAGGGGGTGGGGCACCGGGGAGCTGTTTTTT
abundance: -
d_gene: TRBD1
v_gene: TRBV7-8
j_gene: TRBJ2-2

CDR3aa: CASSRLDRGTGELFF
CDR3nt: TGTGCCAGTAGTAGACTAGACAGGGGCACCGGGGAGCTGTTTTTT
abundance: -
d_gene: TRBD1
v_gene: TRBV19
j_gene: TRBJ2-2

CDR3aa: CASVSLISGQEHYNSPLHF
CDR3nt: TGTGCCAGCGTCTCCCTAATAAGCGGACAGGAGCATTATAATTCACCCCTCCACTTT
abundance: few
d_gene: TRBD1
v_gene: TRBV28
j_gene: TRBJ1-6

CDR3aa: CASIFRGRVDEAFF
CDR3nt: TGTGCCAGTATATTCCGGGGGCGCGTGGATGAAGCTTTCTTT
abundance: -
d_gene: -
v_gene: TRBV19
j_gene: TRBJ1-1

CDR3aa: CASSWDREGYGYTF
CDR3nt: TGTGCCAGCAGTTGGGACAGGGAGGGGTATGGCTACACCTTC
abundance: once
d_gene: TRBD1
v_gene: TRBV7-9
j_gene: TRBJ1-2

CDR3aa: CASRVDRGNQPQHF
CDR3nt: TGTGCCAGCAGAGTCGACAGGGGCAATCAGCCCCAGCATTTT
abundance: once
d_gene: TRBD1
v_gene: TRBV7-2
j_gene: TRBJ1-5

CDR3aa: CASSFSGRDHTF
CDR3nt: TGTGCCAGCAGTTTCTCCGGCAGGGACCACACCTTC
abundance: -
d_gene: -
v_gene: TRBV28
j_gene: TRBJ1-2

CDR3aa: CASSSSGQRDEKLFF
CDR3nt: TGCGCCAGCAGCTCGAGTGGACAGAGGGATGAAAAACTGTTTTTT
abundance: -
d_gene: -
v_gene: TRBV5-1
j_gene: TRBJ1-4

CDR3aa: CASSKGGGKVSGANVLTF
CDR3nt: TGTGCCAGCAGCAAGGGCGGGGGGAAGGTTTCTGGGGCCAACGTCCTGACTTTC
abundance: -
d_gene: -
v_gene: TRBV21-1
j_gene: TRBJ2-6

CDR3aa: CASSPDRDNYGYTF
CDR3nt: TGTGCCAGCAGCCCCGACAGGGATAACTATGGCTACACCTTC
abundance: -
d_gene: TRBD1
v_gene: TRBV7-8
j_gene: TRBJ1-2

CDR3aa: CASSSAAGSEKLFF
CDR3nt: TGCGCCAGCAGCTCCGCGGCTGGGAGTGAAAAACTGTTTTTT
abundance: -
d_gene: -
v_gene: TRBV5-1
j_gene: TRBJ1-4

CDR3aa: CASSFKETNTEAFF
CDR3nt: TGCGCCAGCAGCTTTAAGGAGACGAACACTGAAGCTTTCTTT
abundance: -
d_gene: -
v_gene: TRBV5-1
j_gene: TRBJ1-1

CDR3aa: CASSLSWTDLLNTEAFF
CDR3nt: TGTGCCAGCAGTTTATCTTGGACAGACCTTCTGAACACTGAAGCTTTCTTT
abundance: -
d_gene: -
v_gene: TRBV27
j_gene: TRBJ1-1

CDR3aa: CASSELISGRGNSPLHF
CDR3nt: TGTGCCAGCAGTGAATTGATCTCGGGCAGGGGAAATTCACCCCTCCACTTT
abundance: -
d_gene: -
v_gene: TRBV6-1
j_gene: TRBJ1-6

CDR3aa: CASSRQGESSTNYGYTF
CDR3nt: TGTGCCAGCAGTCGACAGGGGGAGAGTTCGACTAACTATGGCTACACCTTC
abundance: -
d_gene: TRBD1
v_gene: TRBV27
j_gene: TRBJ1-2

CDR3aa: CASSLADHYTGELFF
CDR3nt: TGTGCCAGCAGCTTAGCGGATCACTACACCGGGGAGCTGTTTTTT
abundance: -
d_gene: -
v_gene: TRBV11-2
j_gene: TRBJ2-2

CDR3aa: CASSLAIGQLVYGYTF
CDR3nt: TGTGCCAGCAGCTTGGCCATAGGACAGCTTGTATATGGCTACACCTTC
abundance: -
d_gene: -
v_gene: TRBV5-6
j_gene: TRBJ1-2

CDR3aa: CSVDLQINTEAFF
CDR3nt: TGCAGCGTTGACCTCCAGATCAACACTGAAGCTTTCTTT
abundance: few
d_gene: -
v_gene: TRBV29-1
j_gene: TRBJ1-1

CDR3aa: CASSIGETYNEQFF
CDR3nt: TGTGCCAGTAGTATAGGAGAAACGTACAATGAGCAGTTCTTC
abundance: -
d_gene: -
v_gene: TRBV19
j_gene: TRBJ2-1

CDR3aa: CASSQEGSGGNYNEQFF
CDR3nt: TGCGCCAGCAGCCAAGAGGGGAGCGGGGGGAATTACAATGAGCAGTTCTTC
abundance: -
d_gene: TRBD2
v_gene: TRBV4-1
j_gene: TRBJ2-1

CDR3aa: CASSYGQGDTEAFF
CDR3nt: TGTGCCAGCAGCTATGGACAGGGAGACACTGAAGCTTTCTTT
abundance: -
d_gene: TRBD1
v_gene: TRBV6-6
j_gene: TRBJ1-1

CDR3aa: CASSWDRENTEAFF
CDR3nt: TGTGCCAGCAGTTGGGACAGGGAGAACACTGAAGCTTTCTTT
abundance: -
d_gene: TRBD1
v_gene: TRBV6-5
j_gene: TRBJ1-1

CDR3aa: CASSFSVGYNEQFF
CDR3nt: TGTGCCAGCAGCTTCTCTGTAGGGTACAATGAGCAGTTCTTC
abundance: -
d_gene: -
v_gene: TRBV11-3
j_gene: TRBJ2-1

CDR3aa: CASSFRGSAYEQYF
CDR3nt: TGTGCCAGCAGCTTTAGGGGATCCGCCTACGAGCAGTACTTC
abundance: -
d_gene: -
v_gene: TRBV7-9
j_gene: TRBJ2-7

CDR3aa: CASSLGASDTIYF
CDR3nt: TGTGCCAGCAGCTTAGGAGCGAGTGACACCATATATTTT
abundance: -
d_gene: -
v_gene: TRBV7-2
j_gene: TRBJ1-3

CDR3aa: CASGLTRQGSTF
CDR3nt: TGTGCTAGTGGTTTAACCCGGCAGGGATCCACCTTC
abundance: few
d_gene: -
v_gene: TRBV12-5
j_gene: TRBJ1-2

CDR3aa: CASSLDLGPGTVNYGYTF
CDR3nt: TGTGCCAGCAGCTTGGATTTGGGACCAGGGACGGTGAACTATGGCTACACCTTC
abundance: -
d_gene: -
v_gene: TRBV5-6
j_gene: TRBJ1-2

CDR3aa: CASSPDRGNEKLFF
CDR3nt: TGTGCCAGCAGCCCAGACAGGGGAAATGAAAAACTGTTTTTT
abundance: -
d_gene: TRBD1
v_gene: TRBV7-2
j_gene: TRBJ1-4

CDR3aa: CASSRRDGPRAFF
CDR3nt: TGTGCCAGCAGCCGCCGGGACGGCCCGCGAGCTTTCTTT
abundance: -
d_gene: -
v_gene: TRBV28
j_gene: TRBJ1-1

CDR3aa: CASSSLGGPNYGYTF
CDR3nt: TGTGCCAGCAGTTCCCTAGGGGGCCCGAACTATGGCTACACCTTC
abundance: -
d_gene: TRBD1
v_gene: TRBV28
j_gene: TRBJ1-2

CDR3aa: CASSPSFYGTSGGVADTQYF
CDR3nt: TGTGCCAGCAGCCCAAGTTTCTACGGGACTAGCGGGGGGGTCGCAGATACGCAGTATTTT
abundance: -
d_gene: TRBD2
v_gene: TRBV7-8
j_gene: TRBJ2-3

CDR3aa: CASSLGYNEQFF
CDR3nt: TGTGCCAGCAGCTTAGGGTACAATGAGCAGTTCTTC
abundance: -
d_gene: -
v_gene: TRBV7-2
j_gene: TRBJ2-1

CDR3aa: CASSLLRQGDEKLFF
CDR3nt: TGTGCCAGCAGTTTATTAAGGCAGGGTGATGAAAAACTGTTTTTT
abundance: -
d_gene: -
v_gene: TRBV27
j_gene: TRBJ1-4

CDR3aa: CASSLFCRDRGTDTQYF
CDR3nt: TGTGCCAGCAGCTTATTTTGCCGGGACAGGGGCACAGATACGCAGTATTTT
abundance: -
d_gene: TRBD1
v_gene: TRBV7-6
j_gene: TRBJ2-3

CDR3aa: CAIYLRGQGLRYTYNSPLHF
CDR3nt: TGTGCCATCTACCTAAGGGGACAGGGGTTAAGGTACACCTATAATTCACCCCTCCACTTT
abundance: -
d_gene: TRBD1
v_gene: TRBV10-3
j_gene: TRBJ1-6

CDR3aa: CSVLQLGGEQFF
CDR3nt: TGCAGCGTTCTTCAGTTGGGGGGGGAGCAGTTCTTC
abundance: once
d_gene: TRBD2
v_gene: TRBV29-1
j_gene: TRBJ2-1

CDR3aa: CASSLGRLNTEAFF
CDR3nt: TGTGCCAGCAGCTTGGGACGGTTGAACACTGAAGCTTTCTTT
abundance: -
d_gene: -
v_gene: TRBV5-5
j_gene: TRBJ1-1

CDR3aa: CASRPGGYGYTF
CDR3nt: TGTGCCAGCAGACCAGGGGGCTATGGCTACACCTTC
abundance: -
d_gene: TRBD1
v_gene: TRBV28
j_gene: TRBJ1-2

CDR3aa: CASSLGDRGTEAFF
CDR3nt: TGCGCCAGCAGCTTAGGGGATCGAGGGACTGAAGCTTTCTTT
abundance: -
d_gene: -
v_gene: TRBV5-1
j_gene: TRBJ1-1

CDR3aa: CASSSGTSFTDTQYF
CDR3nt: TGTGCCAGCAGCTCGGGGACCAGCTTCACAGATACGCAGTATTTT
abundance: once
d_gene: -
v_gene: TRBV7-9
j_gene: TRBJ2-3

CDR3aa: CASSLVVDSNQPQHF
CDR3nt: TGTGCCAGCAGCTTAGTGGTAGATAGCAATCAGCCCCAGCATTTT
abundance: -
d_gene: -
v_gene: TRBV7-2
j_gene: TRBJ1-5

CDR3aa: CASSQSNSGGSVLSTDTQYF
CDR3nt: TGTGCCAGCAGCCAAAGTAATAGCGGGGGCTCGGTCCTTAGCACAGATACGCAGTATTTT
abundance: -
d_gene: TRBD2
v_gene: TRBV3-1/TRBV3-2
j_gene: TRBJ2-3

CDR3aa: CASSPPRFDRAYNEQFF
CDR3nt: TGTGCCAGCAGCCCACCTCGCTTTGACAGGGCCTACAATGAGCAGTTCTTC
abundance: -
d_gene: TRBD1
v_gene: TRBV6-2/TRBV6-3
j_gene: TRBJ2-1

CDR3aa: CASSFRTRLDTGELFF
CDR3nt: TGTGCCAGCAGCTTTCGGACTAGGTTAGACACCGGGGAGCTGTTTTTT
abundance: -
d_gene: TRBD2
v_gene: TRBV11-3
j_gene: TRBJ2-2